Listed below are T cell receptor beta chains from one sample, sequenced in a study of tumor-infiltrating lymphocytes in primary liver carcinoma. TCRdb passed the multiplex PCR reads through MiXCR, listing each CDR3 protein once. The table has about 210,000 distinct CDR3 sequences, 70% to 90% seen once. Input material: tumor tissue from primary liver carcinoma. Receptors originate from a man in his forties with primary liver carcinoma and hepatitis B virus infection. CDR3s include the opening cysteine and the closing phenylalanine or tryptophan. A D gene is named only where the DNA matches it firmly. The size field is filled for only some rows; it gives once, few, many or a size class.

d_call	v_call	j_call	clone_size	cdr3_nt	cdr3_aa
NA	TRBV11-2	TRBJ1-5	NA	TGTGTCAGCAGCTTAGTAGGGGCAACTGGGAGCAATCAGCCCCAGCATTTT	CVSSLVGATGSNQPQHF
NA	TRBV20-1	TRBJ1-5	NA	TGCAATGCTAGAGAAACCGGGACCACCCGGCCCCAGCATTTT	CNARETGTTRPQHF
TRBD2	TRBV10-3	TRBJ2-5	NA	TGTGTCACCGTGCCAGGACTAGCGGTGGAGACCCAGTACTTC	CVTVPGLAVETQYF
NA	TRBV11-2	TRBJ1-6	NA	TGTGCCAGCGCCGGGACGTCGAACTCACCCCTCCACTTT	CASAGTSNSPLHF
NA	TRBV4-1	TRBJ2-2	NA	TGCACCAGCAGCCAAGACTCGGGGGCTCCTGGGGAGCTGTTTTTT	CTSSQDSGAPGELFF
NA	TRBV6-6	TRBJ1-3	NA	TGTGCCAGCAATCCCGGGGGGGGCCCTGGAAACACCATATATTTT	CASNPGGGPGNTIYF
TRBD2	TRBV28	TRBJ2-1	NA	TGCGCCAGCAGCCCCTATTCTCTAGCGGGAGGGCCTAAGGATCGATACAATGAGCAGTTCTTC	CASSPYSLAGGPKDRYNEQFF
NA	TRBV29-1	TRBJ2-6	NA	TGCAGCGTTGCGGCCTCTGGGGCCAACGTCATGGCTTTC	CSVAASGANVMAF
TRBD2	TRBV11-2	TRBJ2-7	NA	TGTGCCAACAACTCTGAAGGGACTAGCGGGAGGGCTTCCTACGAGCAGTACTTC	CANNSEGTSGRASYEQYF
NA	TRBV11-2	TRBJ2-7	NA	TGTGCAAGCAGCTTAGGGGCCCACTGGGAGCAGTACTTC	CASSLGAHWEQYF
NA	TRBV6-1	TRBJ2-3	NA	TGTGCCAGCTGTCAAATAGGAGGACACTACACAGATACGCAGTGTTTT	CASCQIGGHYTDTQCF
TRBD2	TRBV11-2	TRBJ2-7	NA	TGTGCCAGCAGCTTAGCGGGCGGGAGTCACGGTGGGCAGTACTTC	CASSLAGGSHGGQYF
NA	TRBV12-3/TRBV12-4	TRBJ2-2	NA	TGTATCAGCAGTTCGGACTACACCAGGGAGCTGTTTTTT	CISSSDYTRELFF
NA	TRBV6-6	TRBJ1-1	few	TGTGCTAGCCTGGCAGGGGTCAACACTGAAGCTTTCTTT	CASLAGVNTEAFF
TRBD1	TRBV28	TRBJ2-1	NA	TGTGTCAGCATTACGGGACAGGAGGGTTCGGGCGAGCAGTTCTTC	CVSITGQEGSGEQFF
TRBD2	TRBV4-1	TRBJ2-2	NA	TGCGCCAGCAGCCCTTATACTAGCGGAAGAGGTACCGGGGAGCTGTTGTTT	CASSPYTSGRGTGELLF
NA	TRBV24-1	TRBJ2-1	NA	TGTGCCACCAGCGAGGGAAATGAGCAATCCTTC	CATSEGNEQSF